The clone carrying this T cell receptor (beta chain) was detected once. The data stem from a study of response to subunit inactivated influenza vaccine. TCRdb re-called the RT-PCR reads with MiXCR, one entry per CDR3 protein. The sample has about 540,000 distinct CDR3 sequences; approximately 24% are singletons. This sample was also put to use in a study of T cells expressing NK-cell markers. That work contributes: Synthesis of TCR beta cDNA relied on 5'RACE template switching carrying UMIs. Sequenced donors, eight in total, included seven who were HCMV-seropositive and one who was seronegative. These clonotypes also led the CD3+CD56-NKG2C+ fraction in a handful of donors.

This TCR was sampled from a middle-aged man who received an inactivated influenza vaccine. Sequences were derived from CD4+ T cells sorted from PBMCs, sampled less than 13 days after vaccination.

CDR3 DNA: TGTGCCAGCACCCCTAGTGAGGGCCGGTATAATGAGCAGTTCTTC. It codes for CASTPSEGRYNEQFF. V and J are TRBV7-9 and TRBJ2-1; the D gene is possibly TRBD2 (5 bases). The CDR3 runs to 15 residues. Between the trimmed V and J ends, which lost 7 bases and 7 bases, there was a span of 20 bases. CDR1 is SEHNR, CDR2 FQNEAQ, per germline (reference sequence).